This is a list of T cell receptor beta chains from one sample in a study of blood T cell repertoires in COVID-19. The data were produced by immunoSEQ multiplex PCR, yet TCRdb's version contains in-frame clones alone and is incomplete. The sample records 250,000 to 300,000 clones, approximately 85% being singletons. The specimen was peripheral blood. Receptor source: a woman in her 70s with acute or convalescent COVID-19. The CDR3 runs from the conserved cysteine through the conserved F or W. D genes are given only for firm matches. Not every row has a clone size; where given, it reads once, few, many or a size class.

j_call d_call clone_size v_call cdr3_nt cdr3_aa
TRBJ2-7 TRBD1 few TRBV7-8 TGTGCCAGCAGCGCCGGGACAGGGGATGTCTACGAGCAGTACTTC CASSAGTGDVYEQYF
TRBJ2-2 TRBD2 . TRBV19 TGTGCCAGTACCCGGACTAGCGGGGGGGCCGTGGCCGGGGAGCTGTTTTTT CASTRTSGGAVAGELFF
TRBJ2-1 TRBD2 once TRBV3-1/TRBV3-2 TGTGCCAGCAGCCTCCGGGTCACTAGCGGGGGATACAATGAGCAGTTCTTC CASSLRVTSGGYNEQFF
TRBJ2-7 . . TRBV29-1 TGCAGCGTGATCACAGGGAGTTCGCGCTACGAGCAGTACTTC CSVITGSSRYEQYF
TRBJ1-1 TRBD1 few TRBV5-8 TGTGCCAGCAGTTGGGACAGGGGGCAGCGAGCTTTCTTT CASSWDRGQRAFF
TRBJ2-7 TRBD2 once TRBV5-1 TGCGCCAGCAGCTTGGTAACTAGCGGGGGGGCCGAGCAGTACTTC CASSLVTSGGAEQYF
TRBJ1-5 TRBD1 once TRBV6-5 TGTGCCAGCACCCCGGGACAGGGAGAGAGGCAGCCCCAGCATTTT CASTPGQGERQPQHF
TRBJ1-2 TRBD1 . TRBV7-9 TGTGCCAGCAGCCCCGAGGACAGGCGCTATGGCTACACCTTC CASSPEDRRYGYTF
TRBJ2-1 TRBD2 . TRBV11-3 TGTGCCAGCAGCCTCCTACCGGGACTAGCGCGTAACAATGAGCAGTTCTTC CASSLLPGLARNNEQFF
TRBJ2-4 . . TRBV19 TGTGCCAGTAGTAGCTCCTTAGCCGGGGTGAACATTCAGTACTTC CASSSSLAGVNIQYF
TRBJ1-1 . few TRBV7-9 TGTGCCAGCAGCTTAACGACAGGTGTAACTGAAGCTTTCTTT CASSLTTGVTEAFF
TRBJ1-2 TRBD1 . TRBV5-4 TGTGCCAGCAGCCCCGGAAACAGGGGCGGCTACACCTTC CASSPGNRGGYTF
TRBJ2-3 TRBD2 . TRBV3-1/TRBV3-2 TGTGCCAGCGGAGGACTAGCGGGGCTAGATACGCAGTATTTT CASGGLAGLDTQYF
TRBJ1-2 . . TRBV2 TGTGCCAGCAGTAGGGGAGGCTATGGCTACACCTTC CASSRGGYGYTF
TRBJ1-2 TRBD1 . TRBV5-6 TGTGCCAGCGCCCAAAGGGGGCAGCTCTATGGCTACACCTTC CASAQRGQLYGYTF
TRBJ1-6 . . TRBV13 TGTGCCAGCAGCCCCTCACAGGGCCATTCACCCCTCCACTTT CASSPSQGHSPLHF
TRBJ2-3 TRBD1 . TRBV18 TGTGCCAGCTCACGCATCACTCGAGGGACAGGGATCACAGATACGCAGTATTTT CASSRITRGTGITDTQYF
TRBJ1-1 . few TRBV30 TGTGCCTGCGCGGGGGGACTGAACACTGAAGCTTTCTTT CACAGGLNTEAFF
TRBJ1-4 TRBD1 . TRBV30 TGTGCCTGGAGTTACGGGACAGGGACAGAAAAACTGTTTTTT CAWSYGTGTEKLFF
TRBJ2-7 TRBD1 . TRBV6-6 TGTGCCAGCAGTAGGGCCGGGACAGGGGTCGAGCAGTACTTC CASSRAGTGVEQYF
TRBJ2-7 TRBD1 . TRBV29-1 TGCAGCGTTGAAGAGGCAGGGGGCCACGAGCAGTACTTC CSVEEAGGHEQYF
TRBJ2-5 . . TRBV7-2 TGTGCCAGCAGCCCTCCGGACTATCAAGAGACCCAGTACTTC CASSPPDYQETQYF
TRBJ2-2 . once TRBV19 TGTGCCAGTCCTGACACCAACACCGGGGAGCTGTTTTTT CASPDTNTGELFF
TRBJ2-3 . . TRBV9 TGTGCCAGCAGCGTAAATAGTCCAGATACGCAGTATTTT CASSVNSPDTQYF
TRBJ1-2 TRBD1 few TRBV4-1 TGCGCCAGCAGTTCGGCCGGGACAGGAGAAGCCTACACCTTC CASSSAGTGEAYTF
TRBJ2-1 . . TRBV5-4 TGTGCCAGCAGCTTCTTCGGGGGGCATCCCTACAATGAGCAGTTCTTC CASSFFGGHPYNEQFF
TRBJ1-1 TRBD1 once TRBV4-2 TGTGCCAGCAGCCAAGATCTGGGGACAGGGAACACTGAAGCTTTCTTT CASSQDLGTGNTEAFF
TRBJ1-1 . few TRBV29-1 TGCAGCGCAAGTCAACAGCTGAACACTGAAGCTTTCTTT CSASQQLNTEAFF
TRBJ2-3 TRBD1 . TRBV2 TGTGCCAGCAGTCCCCAGGGGGCAGATACGCAGTATTTT CASSPQGADTQYF
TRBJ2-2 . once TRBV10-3 TGTGCCATCGGTCCAGGGGGGTCCGGGGAGCTGTTTTTT CAIGPGGSGELFF
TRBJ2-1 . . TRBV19 TGTGCCAGTAGTATAAGAGGGACTTACAATGAGCAGTTCTTC CASSIRGTYNEQFF
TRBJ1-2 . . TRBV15 TGTGCCACCAGCAGAGACAGGTTTTCATCCTATGGCTACACCTTC CATSRDRFSSYGYTF
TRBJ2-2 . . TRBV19 TGTGCCAGCAGGGTGCAAGGGAACACCGGGGAGCTGTTTTTT CASRVQGNTGELFF
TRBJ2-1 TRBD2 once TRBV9 TGTGCCAGCAGCGTTCGGACTAGCGGGGACAATGAGCAGTTCTTC CASSVRTSGDNEQFF
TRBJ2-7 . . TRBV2 TGTGCCAGCAGTGAAGCAGGGGACTTCGGTGGGCAGTACTTC CASSEAGDFGGQYF
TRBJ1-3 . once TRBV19 TGTGCCAGTAGTATTGGTCAGTCTGGAAACACCATATATTTT CASSIGQSGNTIYF
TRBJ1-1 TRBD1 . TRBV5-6 TGTGCCAGCAGCTTGTACAGGGGCAGGAACACTGAAGCTTTCTTT CASSLYRGRNTEAFF
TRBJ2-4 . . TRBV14 TGTGCCAGCAGCCAAGACACCAAAAACATTCAGTACTTC CASSQDTKNIQYF
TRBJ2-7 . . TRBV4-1 TGCGCCAGCAGCCAGAGCGGACTCTACGAGCAGTACTTC CASSQSGLYEQYF
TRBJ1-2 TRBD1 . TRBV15 TGTGCCACCAGCAGTGAGGACAGGGGGTTTAACTATGGCTACACCTTC CATSSEDRGFNYGYTF
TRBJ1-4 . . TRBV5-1 TGCGCCAGCAGCCGAGCCGAGGGACTCGAAAAACTGTTTTTT CASSRAEGLEKLFF
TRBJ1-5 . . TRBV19 TGTGCCAGTAGTATGGATGACAGGACGGCCCAGCATTTT CASSMDDRTAQHF
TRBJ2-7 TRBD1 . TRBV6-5 TGTGCCAGCAGTAAGGACAGGGGCTCCTACGAGCAGTACTTC CASSKDRGSYEQYF
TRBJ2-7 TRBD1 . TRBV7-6 TGTGCCAGCAGCACACGCCTTACGACAGGGTCCTACGAGCAGTACTTC CASSTRLTTGSYEQYF
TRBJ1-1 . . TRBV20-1 TGCAGTCCCCCGGGGAACACTGAAGCTTTCTTT CSPPGNTEAFF